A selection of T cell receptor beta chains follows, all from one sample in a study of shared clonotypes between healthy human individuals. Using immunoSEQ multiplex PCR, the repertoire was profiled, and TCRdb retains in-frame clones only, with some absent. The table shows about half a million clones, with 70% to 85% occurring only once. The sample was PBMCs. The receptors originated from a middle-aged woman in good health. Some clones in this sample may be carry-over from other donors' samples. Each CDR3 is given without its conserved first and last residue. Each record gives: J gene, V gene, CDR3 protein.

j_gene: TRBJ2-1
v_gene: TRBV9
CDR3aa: ASSVRTGDEQF

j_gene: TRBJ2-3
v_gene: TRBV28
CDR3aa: ASSFWGPTGSTDTQY

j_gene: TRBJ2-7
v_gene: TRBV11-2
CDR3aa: ASSSSTEQY

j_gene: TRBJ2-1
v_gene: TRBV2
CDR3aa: ASSEEVAGVFSEQF

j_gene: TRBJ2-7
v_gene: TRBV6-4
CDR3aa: ASTTGSLTYEQY

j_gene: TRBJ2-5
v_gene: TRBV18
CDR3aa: ASSPPGWLAGEETQY

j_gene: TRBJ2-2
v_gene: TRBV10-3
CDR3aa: AISEVSTTGELF

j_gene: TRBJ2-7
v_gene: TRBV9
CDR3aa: ASSVGTTSYEQY

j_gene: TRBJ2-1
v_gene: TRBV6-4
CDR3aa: ASSRAGGVENEQF

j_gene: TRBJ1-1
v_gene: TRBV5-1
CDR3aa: ASTKVGRKTEAF

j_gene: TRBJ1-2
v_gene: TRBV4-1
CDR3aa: ASSQVAGVGYT

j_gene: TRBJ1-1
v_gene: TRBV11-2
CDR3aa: DSSSQGDTEAF

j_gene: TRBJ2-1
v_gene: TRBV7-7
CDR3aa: ASSSSGKYNEQF

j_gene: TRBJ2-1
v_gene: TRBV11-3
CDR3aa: ASSLGTSGYNEQF

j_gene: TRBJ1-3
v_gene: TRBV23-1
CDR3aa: ASSHSGPRWNTIY